The next 28 T cell receptor beta chains were all read from a single sample in a study of shared clonotypes between healthy human individuals. Sequencing was performed with immunoSEQ multiplex PCR; in TCRdb, only in-frame clones are kept and a portion is missing. Of 400,000 to 600,000 clones in the sample, 75% to 85% are singletons; the top ten hold less than 15%. The sample taken for sequencing was PBMCs. These receptor sequences come from a woman aged 40 to 50 in good health. Some clones in this sample may be carry-over from other donors' samples.

V gene TRBV11-2 combines with J gene TRBJ2-1; D perhaps matches TRBD1 (5 bases). Germline assignment: CDR1 SGHAT and CDR2 FQNNGV. The germline V and J ends were trimmed by 2 bases and 1 base, with 9 bases remaining between them. The CDR3 contains 15 residues. CDR3 sequence reads: CASSLTGRSYNEQFF. The CDR3 nucleotides read TGTGCCAGCAGCTTAACAGGTAGGTCCTACAATGAGCAGTTCTTC.

This chain uses TRBV28 with TRBJ2-2; TRBD2 matches 8 bases. There are 19 residues in the CDR3. CDR1 and CDR2 from the germline V gene are MDHEN and SYDVKM. V lost 10 bases and J lost 5; bases outside the gene matches: 24. CDR3 loop: CATLNRDRDSGTFTGELFF. Here the CDR3 DNA reads TGTGCCACCCTGAACCGGGACCGGGATAGCGGGACATTTACCGGGGAGCTGTTTTTT.

This clone came up a few times. This chain uses TRBV18 with TRBJ1-1; 7 bases fit TRBD1. The CDR3 contains 13 residues. Germline CDR1 and CDR2: KGHSH and LQKENI. With V trimmed by 4 bases and J by 7 bases, 6 bases remained unmatched. CDR3 nucleotides: TGTGCCAGCTCACGGGACAGACCCGATGAAGCTTTCTTT. It encodes CASSRDRPDEAFF.

This chain connects TRBV29-1 to TRBJ1-2; 9 bases line up with TRBD1. V was pared by 6 bases and J by 4 bases, with 3 bases of the junction left unmatched. The CDR3 has 12 amino acids. CDR1 and CDR2 (germline): SQVTM, ANQGSEA. The CDR3 DNA reads as TGCAGCGTCGTGGACAGGGGCTATGGCTACACCTTC. It specifies CSVVDRGYGYTF.

The rearrangement uses TRBV28 and TRBJ2-2; D is ambiguous. Germline V lookup: CDR1 MDHEN, CDR2 SYDVKM. Deletions cut 5 bases from V and 5 bases from J, with 9 bases between. This CDR3 spans 13 amino acids. The CDR3 spells CASSPGFTGELFF. For the CDR3, the DNA is TGTGCCAGCAGTCCAGGTTTTACCGGGGAGCTGTTTTTT.

The gene calls are TRBV11-3 and TRBJ2-1; the D is unclear. The CDR3 runs to 13 residues. V was cut by 3 bases and J by 6 bases, with 9 bases left in between. Per germline, CDR1 SGHNT and CDR2 YENEEA. CDR3 nucleotide sequence: TGTGCCAGCAGCTTGAGTAGGGTCAATGAGCAGTTCTTC. Protein product: CASSLSRVNEQFF.

About this clone: Given a much more abundant clone one base away, this may be a read error. This sequence joins TRBV7-9 and TRBJ2-5; 11 nucleotides agree with TRBD2. V shed 5 bases, J shed 2 bases, and the junction held 4 bases outside the gene matches. Germline V gene sequence: CDR1 SEHNR, CDR2 FQNEAQ (reference sequence). This CDR3 is 15 amino acids long. CDR3 loop: CASSDRTSGQETQYF. The CDR3 DNA sequence: TGTGCCAGCAGCGACAGGACTAGCGGGCAAGAGACCCAGTACTTC.

The chain joins TRBV5-1 to TRBJ2-3, with D possibly being TRBD1 (5 bases). This CDR3 contains 13 residues. The V end was cut by 0 bases, the J end by 4 bases, with 6 bases between. From germline, CDR1 is SGHRS and CDR2 YFSETQ. The DNA of the CDR3 is TGCGCCAGCAGCTTGGAGACAGCAGATACGCAGTATTTT. Translating gives CASSLETADTQYF. The full variable domain, its missing parts supplied by reference TRBV5-1 and TRBJ2-3, is KAGVTQTPRYLIKTRGQQVTLSCSPISGHRSVSWYQQTPGQGLQFLFEYFSETQRNKGNFPGRFSGRQFSNSRSEMNVSTLELGDSALYLCASSLETADTQYFGPGTRLTVL.

The chain is built from TRBV15 and TRBJ1-2, with TRBD1 matching 7 bases. The CDR3 extends over 14 amino acids. Per the germline V gene, CDR1 is LNHNV and CDR2 is YYDKDF (reference sequence). With V trimmed by 8 bases and J by 8 bases, 14 bases remained unmatched. CDR3 DNA: TGTGCCACCGGGGTGCGGCAGGGGGTAGGAGGCTACACCTTC. This gives the protein CATGVRQGVGGYTF. The full variable domain, its missing parts supplied by reference TRBV15 and TRBJ1-2, is DAMVIQNPRYQVTQFGKPVTLSCSQTLNHNVMYWYQQKSSQAPKLLFHYYDKDFNNEADTPDNFQSRRPNTSFCFLDIRSPGLGDTAMYLCATGVRQGVGGYTFGSGTRLTVV.

The J gene is TRBJ2-7, the V gene TRBV5-6; 8 nucleotides line up with TRBD1. Germline V gene data show CDR1 as SGHDT and CDR2 as YYEEEE. CDR3 length: 15 amino acids. V lost 1 base, J lost 7 bases, and 10 bases stayed unmatched. The CDR3 spells CASSLLDRDWLEQYF. CDR3 in DNA: TGTGCCAGCAGCTTGTTGGACAGGGATTGGCTGGAGCAGTACTTC.

This rearrangement joins TRBV5-1 to TRBJ2-5, with 8 bases that match TRBD1. Germline V CDR1 and CDR2: SGHRS, YFSETQ. Trimming took 0 bases from V and 2 from J; bases not matched to a gene: 0. The CDR3 has 14 amino acids. DNA for the CDR3: TGCGCCAGCAGCTTGGGGGACAGGCAAGAGACCCAGTACTTC. Translation: CASSLGDRQETQYF.

Concerning this clone: A much larger clone is a single base away; this may be a read error. V is TRBV7-9 and J is TRBJ2-2; D may match TRBD1 or TRBD2 (5 bases each). This CDR3 has 15 residues. Germline CDR1 reads SEHNR; CDR2 reads FQNEAQ (reference sequence). This chain's CDR3 is CASSQDDGGVVELFF. Here the CDR3 DNA reads TGCGCCAGCAGCCAAGATGATGGGGGAGTTGTGGAGCTGTTTTTT. The full variable domain, in which reference TRBV7-9 and TRBJ2-2 provide the parts outside the CDR3, is DTGVSQNPRHKITKRGQNVTFRCDPISEHNRLYWYRQTLGQGPEFLTYFQNEAQLEKSRLLSDRFSAERPKGSFSTLEIQRTEQGDSAMYLCASSQDDGGVVELFFGEGSRLTVL.

The CDR3 protein is CASSLSDQPQHF. CDR3 nucleotide sequence: TGTGCCAGCAGTTTATCAGATCAGCCCCAGCATTTT. The rearrangement links TRBV28 to TRBJ1-5; D uncertain. V shed 1 base and J shed 5 bases, with 3 bases lying between them. The CDR3 consists of 12 residues. Germline CDR1 is MDHEN and CDR2 is SYDVKM.

This clone was observed many times. Sequence at one end of the junction differs from germline and may be a read error. This chain links TRBV7-2 with TRBJ1-1; 7 bases are shared with TRBD1. The CDR3 is 13 residues long. Germline V CDR1 and CDR2: SGHTA, FQGNSA. Here the CDR3 DNA reads TGTGCCTGCAGGAGGGGGCTGAACACTGAAGCTTTCTTT. It specifies CACRRGLNTEAFF.

This clone was seen only once. The chain couples TRBV15 to TRBJ2-1; D remains ambiguous. The V and J ends lost 3 bases and 7 bases respectively, with 4 bases between them. CDR1 is LNHNV, CDR2 YYDKDF, per germline (reference sequence). This CDR3 contains 11 residues. Here the CDR3 DNA reads TGTGCCACCAGCAGCAGGAATGAGCAGTTCTTC. It translates to CATSSRNEQFF.

This rearrangement joins TRBV7-9 to TRBJ1-4; D not resolved. The CDR3 runs 15 residues. Trimming removed 5 bases from V and 3 bases from J, with 13 bases in between. Germline CDR1 is SEHNR and CDR2 is FQNEAQ (reference sequence). CDR3 DNA sequence: TGTGCCAGCAGCCCACACGGCGCGTCTAATGAAAAACTGTTTTTT. It yields the protein CASSPHGASNEKLFF.

The chain links TRBV27 to TRBJ2-2, with D perhaps given as TRBD1 or TRBD2 (5 bases each). The V end was cut by 0 bases, the J end by 6 bases, with 11 bases between. The CDR3 covers 15 residues. CDR1 and CDR2 from the germline V gene are MNHEY and SMNVEV (reference sequence). CDR3: CASSLSRVGAGELFF. The DNA of the CDR3 is TGTGCCAGCAGTTTATCGAGGGTAGGGGCCGGGGAGCTGTTTTTT.

Concerning this clone itself: It may be a read error: a sequence one base away is much more abundant. The genes are TRBV29-1 and TRBJ1-1; D is ambiguous. This CDR3 region has 11 residues. Germline V lookup: CDR1 SQVTM, CDR2 ANQGSEA. V was clipped by 4 bases and J by 1 base, with 4 bases between them. The CDR3 nucleotides read TGCAGCGTTGTAGGGAACACTGAAGCTTTCTTT. It encodes CSVVGNTEAFF.

V usage is TRBV9 and J usage is TRBJ2-1, with D possibly matching TRBD2 (6 bases). V was shortened by 0 bases and J by 7 bases, with 20 bases between the two germline ends. Germline V gives CDR1 SGDLS, CDR2 YYNGEE. The CDR3 is 17 residues long. The CDR3 region is CASSVALAGWSRNEQFF. The CDR3 region has the DNA TGTGCCAGCAGCGTAGCTTTGGCGGGATGGAGTCGTAATGAGCAGTTCTTC.

The rearrangement links TRBV9 to TRBJ2-5; no definite D call. V was clipped by 2 bases and J by 4 bases, with 9 bases between them. This CDR3 region has 13 residues. The V gene's germline CDR1 is SGDLS and CDR2 YYNGEE. This chain's CDR3 is CASSVRTRETQYF. The CDR3 DNA is TGTGCCAGCAGCGTCCGGACGCGAGAGACCCAGTACTTC. The full variable domain, its missing parts supplied by reference TRBV9 and TRBJ2-5, is DSGVTQTPKHLITATGQRVTLRCSPRSGDLSVYWYQQSLDQGLQFLIQYYNGEERAKGNILERFSAQQFPDLHSELNLSSLELGDSALYFCASSVRTRETQYFGPGTRLLVL.

The chain employs TRBV5-1 and TRBJ2-7; D not resolved. Between the trimmed V and J ends, which lost 1 base and 3 bases, there was a span of 8 bases. Per the germline V gene, CDR1 is SGHRS and CDR2 is YFSETQ. The CDR3 has 13 residues. In DNA, the CDR3 is TGCGCCAGCAGCTTGAGGGAAAACTACGAGCAGTACTTC. Protein sequence: CASSLRENYEQYF.

In regard to this clone: The sample carries other DNA sequences with the same CDR3. The chain employs TRBV19 and TRBJ1-1, with D uncertain. This CDR3 is 15 amino acids long. The V gene lost 2 bases and the J gene lost 2 bases, with 12 bases spanning the gap. The germline V gene has CDR1 LNHDA and CDR2 SQIVND (reference sequence). The CDR3 nucleotides read TGTGCCAGTAGTATATCGCCGACGGGAAACACTGAAGCTTTCTTT. It translates to CASSISPTGNTEAFF. The variable domain in full, with the rest retrieved from reference TRBV19 and TRBJ1-1, is DGGITQSPKYLFRKEGQNVTLSCEQNLNHDAMYWYRQDPGQGLRLIYYSQIVNDFQKGDIAEGYSVSREKKESFPLTVTSAQKNPTAFYLCASSISPTGNTEAFFGQGTRLTVV.

The chain combines TRBV5-4 with TRBJ2-7, with TRBD2 identical over 14 bases. Germline assignment: CDR1 SGHNT and CDR2 YYREEE (reference sequence). The J segment lost 6 bases and the V segment lost 7 bases, leaving 3 bases of the junction unmatched. This CDR3 spans 13 amino acids. The CDR3 loop is CASGGLAGGEQYF. DNA of the CDR3: TGTGCCAGCGGCGGACTAGCGGGGGGCGAGCAGTACTTC.

This chain connects TRBV27 to TRBJ2-1; the D gene is possibly TRBD1 (5 bases). CDR1 MNHEY and CDR2 SMNVEV come from the germline V gene (reference sequence). The CDR3 covers 15 residues. Trimming pared 3 bases from V and 0 bases from J, leaving 9 bases between. The CDR3 loop reads CASSFGQGSYNEQFF. CDR3 DNA sequence: TGTGCCAGCAGTTTTGGCCAGGGCTCCTACAATGAGCAGTTCTTC.

The V and J genes are TRBV11-3 and TRBJ2-2, with 9 nucleotides matching TRBD2. Trimming cost V 4 bases and J 6 bases; bases outside gene matches: 12. The CDR3 sequence is 17 residues long. Germline CDR1 reads SGHNT; CDR2 reads YENEEA. The CDR3 loop is CASSSGVAGVGAGELFF. CDR3 sequence (DNA): TGTGCCAGCAGCTCTGGAGTAGCGGGAGTTGGCGCCGGGGAGCTGTTTTTT.

The chain links TRBV19 to TRBJ2-1; 10 nucleotides agree with TRBD2. J lost 10 bases, V lost 3 bases, and 6 bases had no gene match. This CDR3 has 14 amino acids. CDR1 is LNHDA and CDR2 is SQIVND in the germline V gene (reference sequence). CDR3 nucleotide sequence: TGTGCCAGTAGTATGACTAGCGGGTACGGAGAGCAGTTCTTC. It codes for CASSMTSGYGEQFF.

V usage is TRBV27 and J usage is TRBJ2-1; weak D call: TRBD2 (6 bases). CDR1 MNHEY and CDR2 SMNVEV come from the germline V gene (reference sequence). Trimming removed 5 bases at V and 10 bases at J, with 12 bases between. This CDR3 has 12 residues. DNA of the CDR3: TGTGCCAGCAGTCGCGGGCTAGCGGAGCAGTTCTTC. Translated, it gives CASSRGLAEQFF.

The V and J genes are TRBV4-3 and TRBJ1-2; D uncertain. Trimming took 0 bases from V and 8 from J, leaving 10 bases between them. The CDR3 extends over 13 amino acids. CDR1 is LGHNA, CDR2 YSLEER, per germline. This CDR3 is CASSQDLGGGYTF. The CDR3 bases are TGCGCCAGCAGCCAAGATCTGGGAGGAGGCTACACCTTC.